This T cell receptor (beta chain) was documented in a study of T cell repertoires in cytomegalovirus infection. Turning to the study itself: Public TCR beta signature analysis indicated the presence of both CMV infection and matching HLA type. General study results and limits: The cumulative frequency of public TCR beta families identified carriers of CMV plus the relevant HLA. Dominating the ex vivo response were HLA-C-restricted CMV-specific TCR beta clonotypes.

Per the germline V gene, CDR1 is SEHNR and CDR2 is FQNEAQ (reference sequence). Trimming removed 6 bases from V and 1 base from J, with 22 bases in between. This CDR3 contains 17 residues. This clonotype was counted a few times. Its antigen remains unidentified. TCRdb re-called the reads through MiXCR, storing one row per CDR3 protein. The repertoire holds 300,000 to 450,000 distinct CDR3 sequences, 15% to 20% seen once, with approximately 10% in the top ten. The rearrangement uses TRBV7-9 and TRBJ2-7; D unclear. This TCR came from a human donor in good health (CMV status not recorded). Some clones in this sample may be carry-over from other donors' samples. The sequenced sample consisted of PBMCs. The CDR3: CASSPGSRSNPSYEQYF. The CDR3 DNA follows: TGTGCCAGCAGTCCCGGGTCGCGCAGTAACCCTTCCTACGAGCAGTACTTC.